The 21 T cell receptor beta chains listed next were all sequenced from one sample in a study of post-analysis software for immune sequencing data. Study-level results: Roughly five TRBV segments, including TRBV5-6, TRBV5-1 and TRBV20-1, were more frequent in patients than controls.

Unique molecular identifiers were built into the TCR beta cDNA libraries. TCRdb re-analysed the PCR reads in MiXCR, keeping a single row per CDR3 protein. Among about 200,000 distinct CDR3 sequences listed, roughly 30% were seen once. The antigens these receptors bind are not known. The specimen was blood. The receptors originated from a girl aged 2-17 years with multiple sclerosis.

Details on this clonotype: Given a much more abundant clone one base away, this may be a read error. The genes are TRBV20-1 and TRBJ2-4, with 9 bases matching TRBD2. This CDR3 is 13 amino acids long. Germline CDR1 reads DFQATT; CDR2 reads SNEGSKA (reference sequence). CDR3 sequence (DNA): TGCAGTCCTCTAGCGGGAAACAAAAACATTCAGCACTTC. The encoded protein is CSPLAGNKNIQHF.

The CDR3 DNA is TGTGCCAGCAGCCCCAGGTCCGAGCCCCAGCATTTT. It encodes CASSPRSEPQHF. The chain uses TRBV12-3 or TRBV12-4 and TRBJ1-5; D is ambiguous. There are 12 residues in the CDR3. Trimming cost V 6 bases and J 8 bases, with 11 bases left between them.

In this sample, this clonotype turned up many times. The chain combines TRBV20-1 with TRBJ2-7; 9 bases match TRBD1. The trim removed 6 bases at V and 3 bases at J, leaving 3 bases unmatched. The CDR3 contains 12 residues. Germline V lookup: CDR1 DFQATT, CDR2 SNEGSKA (reference sequence). The CDR3 region is CSARTGVYEQYF. The CDR3 bases are TGCAGTGCACGGACAGGGGTCTACGAGCAGTACTTC.

This clonotype came up a few times. This chain connects TRBV6-5 to TRBJ2-5; 7 bases agree with TRBD2. The CDR3 loop spans 14 amino acids. The germline V gene encodes CDR1 MNHEY and CDR2 SVGAGI. With V trimmed by 5 bases and J by 3 bases, 6 bases remained unmatched. CDR3 sequence reads: CASSTAGIEETQYF. The CDR3 coding sequence is TGTGCCAGCAGTACAGCGGGAATAGAAGAGACCCAGTACTTC.

This clonotype was observed at least ten times. V is TRBV29-1 and J is TRBJ2-3; 13 bases line up with TRBD2. J gave up 2 bases and V 7 bases, and 3 bases lay outside the gene matches. Germline CDR1 SQVTM, CDR2 ANQGSEA. The CDR3 is 14 amino acids. The CDR3 sequence is CSAGTSGVTDTQYF. The CDR3 nucleotides read TGCAGCGCGGGGACTAGCGGGGTCACAGATACGCAGTATTTT.

Turning to this clonotype: A much larger clonotype is one base distant, so this may be a read error. The chain uses TRBV29-1 and TRBJ2-1; tentative D call: TRBD2 (6 bases). The J call may be wrong; the DNA end is better matched by TRBJ2-7. CDR1 and CDR2 (germline): SQVTM, ANQGSEA. The length of the CDR3 is 15 residues. CDR3 in DNA: TGCAGCGTCCGCGCTCGGGCGGGACTCTACAATGAGCAGTACTTC. It yields the protein CSVRARAGLYNEQYF.

This clonotype was seen only a few times. The chain recombines TRBV5-1 with TRBJ2-5; 7 nucleotides agree with TRBD2. The V and J ends lost 3 bases and 4 bases, in that order; junction bases with no gene match: 6. The CDR3 has 14 amino acids. CDR1 is SGHRS, CDR2 YFSETQ, per germline. The CDR3 spells CASSSLTSSETQYF. DNA for the CDR3: TGCGCCAGCAGCTCACTGACTAGCTCAGAGACCCAGTACTTC.

The chain combines TRBV2 with TRBJ2-6; 10 bases are shared with TRBD1. The length of the CDR3 is 17 residues. Germline V gives CDR1 SNHLY, CDR2 FYNNEI. The ends lost 6 bases at V and 0 bases at J; junction bases unmatched: 5. The CDR3 DNA reads TGTGCCAGCAGCAAGAGACAGGGGGCCTCTGGGGCCAACGTCCTGACTTTC. This translates into CASSKRQGASGANVLTF.

This clonotype was seen repeatedly, ten times or more. This chain joins TRBV6-5 and TRBJ2-3; D ambiguous. Germline V gene lookup returns CDR1 MNHEY and CDR2 SVGAGI. Trimming shortened V by 5 bases and J by 3 bases, and 15 bases separated the two germline ends. The CDR3 sequence is 15 residues long. As DNA, the CDR3 is TGTGCCAGCAGTCATCCAACGTTGGGGACAGATACGCAGTATTTT. It specifies CASSHPTLGTDTQYF.

This clonotype was seen a single time. The junction departs from the called germline gene at one end, perhaps through a read error. In DNA form, the CDR3 reads TGTACCAGCAGCCCGGGACAGGTTAATGAAAAACTGTTTTTT. This codes for CTSSPGQVNEKLFF. This chain links TRBV7-9 with TRBJ1-4, with 8 positions matching TRBD1. The CDR3 is 14 residues long. CDR1 is SEHNR and CDR2 is FQNEAQ in the germline V gene (reference sequence).

This clonotype appeared many times. The gene calls are TRBV28 and TRBJ1-2, with D uncertain. The CDR3 runs 12 residues. Germline CDR1 is MDHEN and CDR2 is SYDVKM. The V end lost 3 bases, the J end lost 5 bases, and 7 bases lay between the germline ends. This CDR3 reads CASSLNLYGYTF. CDR3 coding DNA: TGTGCCAGCAGTTTGAATCTGTATGGCTACACCTTC.

This clonotype showed up just a few times. This chain links TRBV6-5 with TRBJ2-5, with 7 nucleotides matching TRBD2. The CDR3 runs 12 residues. J was trimmed by 5 bases and V by 7 bases; bases with no gene match: 4. Germline loops: CDR1 MNHEY, CDR2 SVGAGI. CDR3 region: CASTRGGETQYF. In nucleotides, the CDR3 is TGTGCCAGCACTAGGGGAGGGGAGACCCAGTACTTC.

This clonotype was seen many times. V usage is TRBV27 and J usage is TRBJ1-2, with D unclear. Germline CDR1 is MNHEY and CDR2 is SMNVEV (reference sequence). Trimming left V 5 bases short and J 4 bases short, with 17 bases between. The CDR3 is made up of 15 amino acids. The CDR3 reads CASSPDPDLPYGYTF. Here the CDR3 DNA reads TGTGCCAGCAGTCCGGACCCCGATCTACCCTATGGCTACACCTTC.

This clonotype was observed at least ten times. The chain employs TRBV20-1 and TRBJ2-5; 9 bases fit TRBD2. V shed 4 bases and J 1 base; nucleotides not matched to a gene: 7. The CDR3 runs to 15 residues. Germline assignment: CDR1 DFQATT and CDR2 SNEGSKA (reference sequence). CDR3 in DNA: TGCAGTGCTACCTTTAGCGGGGGACTCCAAGAGACCCAGTACTTC. The encoded protein is CSATFSGGLQETQYF.

V gene TRBV5-6 combines with J gene TRBJ1-5; TRBD1 aligns across 7 bases. J lost 1 base, V lost 1 base, and 14 bases had no gene match. CDR1 is SGHDT, CDR2 YYEEEE, per germline. This CDR3 is 19 amino acids long. The CDR3 DNA follows: TGTGCCAGCAGCTTGAGACAGGGAAGGGGAATGTCAAGCAATCAGCCCCAGCATTTT. Its protein product is CASSLRQGRGMSSNQPQHF.

This clonotype was detected ten times or more. The V gene is TRBV7-2, the J gene TRBJ1-1; tentative D call: TRBD1 (5 bases). From germline, CDR1 is SGHTA and CDR2 FQGNSA. The length of the CDR3 is 17 residues. The germline V and J ends were trimmed by 0 bases and 1 base, with 15 bases remaining between them. The CDR3 spells CASSLASQGRANTEAFF. CDR3 in DNA: TGTGCCAGCAGCTTAGCCTCCCAGGGTAGGGCGAACACTGAAGCTTTCTTT.

CDR3 in DNA: TGCGCCAGCAGCGCACCCGAACAGGGAATCAACGAGCAGTACTTC. Encoded protein: CASSAPEQGINEQYF. The chain couples TRBV5-1 to TRBJ2-7, with D perhaps matching TRBD1 (6 bases). From germline, CDR1 is SGHRS and CDR2 YFSETQ. The CDR3 totals 15 residues. Trimming shortened V by 4 bases and J by 5 bases, and 19 bases separated the two germline ends.

Turning to this clonotype: A junction boundary mismatches the germline segment, possibly from a read error. The CDR3, as DNA: TGCAGTGCTAGAGATCGACGGACGAGGACTGAAGCTTTATTT. Amino acids: CSARDRRTRTEALF. The rearrangement links TRBV20-1 to TRBJ1-1; no clear D. CDR3 length: 14 residues. CDR1 is DFQATT and CDR2 is SNEGSKA in the germline V gene (reference sequence).

This rearrangement joins TRBV20-1 to TRBJ1-2, with D perhaps matching TRBD1 (6 bases). Trimming pared 6 bases from V and 8 bases from J, leaving 19 bases between. Per germline, CDR1 DFQATT and CDR2 SNEGSKA (reference sequence). This CDR3 has 13 residues. The CDR3 region has the DNA TGCAGTGCCAGGGAACAGGGTCTAAGGGGCTACACCTTC. Protein product: CSAREQGLRGYTF.

Of note for this clonotype: This may be a read error: a much more frequent sequence differs by one nucleotide. J is TRBJ2-1 and V is TRBV6-2 or TRBV6-3, with TRBD2 as a possible D gene (6 bases). The CDR3 sequence is 15 residues long. In germline, CDR1 is MNHEY, CDR2 SVGEGT. The CDR3: CAGSYLASEYNEQFF. The CDR3 DNA reads as TGTGCCGGCAGTTACCTTGCTAGCGAATACAATGAGCAGTTCTTC.

This clonotype occurred many times. The chain is built from TRBV20-1 and TRBJ2-7, with 8 bases identical to TRBD1. CDR3 length: 11 amino acids. Germline V gene data show CDR1 as DFQATT and CDR2 as SNEGSKA (reference sequence). V lost 6 bases, J lost 7 bases, and 5 bases stayed unmatched. The CDR3 sequence is CSARGQDEQYF. CDR3 nucleotide sequence: TGCAGTGCAAGGGGACAGGATGAGCAGTACTTC.